This T cell receptor beta chain was recovered during a study of blood T cell repertoires in COVID-19. Cohort assignment relied on participant-reported clinical history. TCRdb keeps only in-frame clones here, not all; method: immunoSEQ multiplex PCR. Of some 250,000 clones listed, approximately 90% are singletons. CDR3 length equals 15 residues. Deletions cut 3 bases from V and 0 bases from J, with 11 bases between. Looked up from germline, CDR1 is KGHSH and CDR2 is LQKENI. The TCR was taken from a middle-aged man who had recovered from COVID-19. Sequencing used PBMCs or T cells enriched from blood (not recorded which). This rearrangement joins TRBV18 to TRBJ1-1; maybe TRBD1 (5 bases). The CDR3 bases are TGTGCCAGCTCACCTACCGGGGGGGTGAACACTGAAGCTTTCTTT. As protein: CASSPTGGVNTEAFF.